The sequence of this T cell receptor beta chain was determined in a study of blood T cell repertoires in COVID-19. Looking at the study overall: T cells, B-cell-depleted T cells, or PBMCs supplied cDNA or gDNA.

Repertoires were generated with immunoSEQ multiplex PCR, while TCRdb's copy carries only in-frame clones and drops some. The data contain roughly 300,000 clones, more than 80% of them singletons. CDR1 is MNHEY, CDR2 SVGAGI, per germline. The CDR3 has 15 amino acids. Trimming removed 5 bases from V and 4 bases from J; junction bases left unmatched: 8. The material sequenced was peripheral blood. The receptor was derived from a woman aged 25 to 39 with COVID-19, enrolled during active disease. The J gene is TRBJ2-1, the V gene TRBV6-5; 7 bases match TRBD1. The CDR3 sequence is CASSPTGTDYNEQFF. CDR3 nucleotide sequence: TGTGCCAGCAGTCCTACCGGGACAGATTACAATGAGCAGTTCTTC.